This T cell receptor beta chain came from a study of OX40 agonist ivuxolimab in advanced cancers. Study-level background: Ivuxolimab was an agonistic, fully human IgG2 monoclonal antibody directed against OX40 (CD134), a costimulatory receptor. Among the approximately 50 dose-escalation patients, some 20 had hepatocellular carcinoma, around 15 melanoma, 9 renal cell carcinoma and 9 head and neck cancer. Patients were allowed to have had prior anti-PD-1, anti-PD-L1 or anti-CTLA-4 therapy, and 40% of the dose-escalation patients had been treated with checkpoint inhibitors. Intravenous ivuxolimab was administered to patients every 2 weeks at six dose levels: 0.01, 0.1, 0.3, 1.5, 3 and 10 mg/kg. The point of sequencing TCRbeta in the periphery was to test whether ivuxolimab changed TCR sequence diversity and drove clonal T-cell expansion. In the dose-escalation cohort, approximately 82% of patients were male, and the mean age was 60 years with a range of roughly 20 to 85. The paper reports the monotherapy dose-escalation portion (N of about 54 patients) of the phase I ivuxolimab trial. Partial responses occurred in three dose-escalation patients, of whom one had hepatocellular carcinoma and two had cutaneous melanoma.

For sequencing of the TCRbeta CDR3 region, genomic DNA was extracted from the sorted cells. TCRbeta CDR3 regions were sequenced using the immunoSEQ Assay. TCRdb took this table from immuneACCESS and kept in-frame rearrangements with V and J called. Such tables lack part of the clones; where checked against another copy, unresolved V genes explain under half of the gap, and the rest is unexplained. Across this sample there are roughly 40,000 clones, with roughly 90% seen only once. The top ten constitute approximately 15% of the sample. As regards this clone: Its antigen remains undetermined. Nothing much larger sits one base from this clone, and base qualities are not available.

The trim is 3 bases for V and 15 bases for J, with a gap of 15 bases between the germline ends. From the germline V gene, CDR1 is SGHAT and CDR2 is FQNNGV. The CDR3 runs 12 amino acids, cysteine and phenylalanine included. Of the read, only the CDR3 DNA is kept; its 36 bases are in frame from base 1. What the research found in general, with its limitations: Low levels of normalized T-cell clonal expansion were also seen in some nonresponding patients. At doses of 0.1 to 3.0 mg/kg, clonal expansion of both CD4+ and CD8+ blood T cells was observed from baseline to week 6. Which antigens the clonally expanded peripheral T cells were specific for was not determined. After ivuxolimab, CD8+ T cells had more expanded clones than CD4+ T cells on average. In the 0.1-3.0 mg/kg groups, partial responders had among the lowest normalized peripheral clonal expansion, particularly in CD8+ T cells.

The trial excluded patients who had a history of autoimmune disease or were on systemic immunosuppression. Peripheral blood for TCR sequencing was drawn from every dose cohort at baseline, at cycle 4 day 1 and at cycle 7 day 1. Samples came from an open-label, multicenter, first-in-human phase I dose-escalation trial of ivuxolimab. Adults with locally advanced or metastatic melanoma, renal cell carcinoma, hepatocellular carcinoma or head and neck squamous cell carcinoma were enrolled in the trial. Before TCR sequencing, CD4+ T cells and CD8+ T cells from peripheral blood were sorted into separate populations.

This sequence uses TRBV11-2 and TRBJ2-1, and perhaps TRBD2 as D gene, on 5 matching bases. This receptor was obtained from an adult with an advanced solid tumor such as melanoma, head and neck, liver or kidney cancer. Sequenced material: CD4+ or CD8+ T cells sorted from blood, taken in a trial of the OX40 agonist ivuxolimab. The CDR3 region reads CASSLVKTSRFF. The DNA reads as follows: TGTGCCAGCAGCTTGGTAAAAACTAGTCGGTTCTTC.